What follows describes a single T cell receptor (beta chain). Looked up from germline, CDR1 is MNHEY and CDR2 is SVGAGI. CDR3 length: 14 residues. Trimming cost V 8 bases and J 4 bases; bases outside gene matches: 9. Generated by immunoSEQ multiplex PCR, the TCRdb table keeps only in-frame clones and is missing some. The data hold approximately 70,000 clones, with about 85% observed a single time. The data are from a study of OX40 agonist ivuxolimab in advanced cancers. This clonotype was sampled from an adult with an advanced solid tumor such as melanoma, head and neck, liver or kidney cancer. Sequencing was performed on CD4+ or CD8+ T cells sorted from blood, taken in a trial of the OX40 agonist ivuxolimab. V is TRBV6-5 and J is TRBJ1-2; 8 bases are a match to TRBD1. The CDR3 nucleotides are TGTGCCAGCGCCTACGGACAGGGATTCTATGGCTACACCTTC. Residues: CASAYGQGFYGYTF.